The clone carrying this T cell receptor beta chain was seen many times. The entry originates in a study of T cells in Graves' hyperthyroidism and ophthalmopathy. It was at first hyperthyroidism diagnosis, before any ophthalmopathy symptoms, that the blood sample was taken. The CDR3 length is 13 residues. Germline lookup yields CDR1 SNHLY and CDR2 FYNNEI. The V and J ends lost 3 bases and 4 bases respectively, with 9 bases between them. Amplification of TCR beta CDR3 regions used RNA as the template. HTBI primers were employed in a first-round RT-PCR of the TCR CDR3. TCRdb processed the multiplex PCR reads anew with MiXCR; each CDR3 protein has one entry. The table lists over 200,000 distinct CDR3 sequences, 13% to 15% of them singletons.

The rearrangement joins TRBV2 to TRBJ1-1; D ambiguous. Sequences were obtained from blood. The receptor comes from a woman between 40 and 50 years old with Graves' hyperthyroidism that later progressed to Graves' ophthalmopathy. Here the CDR3 reads CASSEAVGTEAFF. The CDR3, as DNA: TGTGCCAGCAGTGAGGCCGTGGGCACTGAAGCTTTCTTT. The complete variable domain, with remaining parts taken from reference TRBV2 and TRBJ1-1, reads EPEVTQTPSHQVTQMGQEVILRCVPISNHLYFYWYRQILGQKVEFLVSFYNNEISEKSEIFDDQFSVERPDGSNFTLKIRSTKLEDSAMYFCASSEAVGTEAFFGQGTRLTVV.